The present T cell receptor (beta chain) was sequenced within a study of blood T cell repertoires in COVID-19. Using immunoSEQ multiplex PCR, the repertoire was profiled, and TCRdb retains in-frame clones only, with some absent. Here the sample spans roughly 390,000 clones, around 87% being singletons. Germline V gene sequence: CDR1 SGHVS, CDR2 FQNEAQ. The CDR3 runs to 15 residues. V trimming: 3 bases; J trimming: 8 bases; junction bases outside the gene matches: 10. The chain links TRBV7-8 to TRBJ2-1; 7 bases are a match to TRBD2. This TCR derives from a woman aged 25 to 45 with COVID-19, enrolled during active disease. The sequencing sample was made of peripheral blood. CDR3 in amino acids: CASSFSGGRGHEQFF. CDR3 DNA sequence: TGTGCCAGCAGCTTCTCGGGAGGTCGAGGCCATGAGCAGTTCTTC.